This TCR beta chain was identified during a study of graft-versus-host responses after intestinal transplantation. With some 200,000 irradiated, violet-dye-labeled stimulator cells, some 200,000 CFSE-labeled responder cells were plated. Here immunoSEQ multiplex PCR was the method, and the copy in TCRdb shows in-frame clones only, minus some. The data hold 1,700 or so clones, with over 35% observed a single time. CDR3 length equals 15 residues. Germline V CDR1 and CDR2: SNHLY, FYNNEI. Trimming shortened V by 4 bases and J by 0 bases, and 10 bases separated the two germline ends. This rearrangement joins TRBV2 to TRBJ2-4, with D possibly matching TRBD1 (5 bases). The TCR was taken from a human patient who was an organ donor for intestinal transplantation. Sequencing used alloreactive CD8+ T cells from a mixed lymphocyte reaction culture, obtained before transplantation. Stated subset: CFSE-low proliferating T cells sorted from approximately 6-day pre-transplant mixed lymphocyte reaction (GvH or HvG direction). CDR3 amino acids: CASSGKTVAKNIQYF. The CDR3 bases are TGTGCCAGCAGTGGGAAGACAGTAGCCAAAAACATTCAGTACTTC.